This T cell receptor (beta chain) was sequenced during a study of blood T cell repertoires in COVID-19. Original data processing: Scientists estimated how many nucleated cells there were by amplifying reference gene primers. Assay: immunoSEQ multiplex PCR; the TCRdb copy retains only in-frame clones and omits some. V and J calls and clone size are as listed in that table; D and trimming were resolved from the DNA. The data hold more than 300,000 clones, with about nine tenths observed a single time. Germline CDR1 reads SGHTA; CDR2 reads FQGTGA. This CDR3 is 15 amino acids long. V shed 5 bases, J shed 0 bases, and the junction held 2 bases outside the gene matches. This clone was recorded only once.

The source is a woman aged 18-35 years who had recovered from COVID-19. The material sequenced was PBMCs or T cells enriched from blood (not recorded which). The rearrangement joins TRBV7-3 to TRBJ2-2; 8 bases are a match to TRBD2. The CDR3 bases are TGTGCCAGCAGCACTAGCGGTGCGAACACCGGGGAGCTGTTTTTT. The encoded protein is CASSTSGANTGELFF.